These 8 T cell receptor beta chains were sequenced from one sample in a study of human T cells and chemical hapten exposure. TCRdb independently ran MiXCR on the RACE reads; one entry per CDR3 protein. The profile shows approximately 180,000 distinct CDR3 sequences, about 31% of them singletons. Time point here: pre-sensitization, week 0. Treatment given: therapeutic diphenylcyclopropenone sensitization with weekly scalp DPC. Material: whole blood, obtained in connection with sensitization to the hapten diphenylcyclopropenone (DPC). These receptors all come from a woman aged 30 to 39 with alopecia areata. Some clones in this sample may be carry-over from other donors' samples.

The genes are TRBV2 and TRBJ2-3; a possible D gene is TRBD1 (6 bases). The V end lost 10 bases, the J end lost 4 bases, and 12 bases lay between the germline ends. CDR1 is SNHLY and CDR2 is FYNNEI in the germline V gene. The CDR3 covers 12 residues. CDR3 sequence (DNA): TGTGCCAACACCAAGGGGGCAGATACGCAGTATTTT. Translated, it gives CANTKGADTQYF.

This clonotype was counted between two and nine times. This chain uses TRBV27 with TRBJ2-7; 12 bases fit TRBD2. CDR3 length equals 15 residues. Germline assignment: CDR1 MNHEY and CDR2 SMNVEV (reference sequence). With 5 bases clipped from V and 4 bases from J, the junction kept 6 bases outside the gene matches. CDR3 nucleotides: TGTGCCAGCAGTCTATTAACTAGCGGGAGGTACGAGCAGTACTTC. It is translated as CASSLLTSGRYEQYF.

The rearrangement uses TRBV4-3 and TRBJ2-2, with TRBD2 as a possible D gene (5 bases). The CDR3 runs 14 residues. V was shortened by 2 bases and J by 5 bases, with 9 bases between the two germline ends. The germline V gene encodes CDR1 LGHNA and CDR2 YSLEER. CDR3 sequence reads: CASSQTSGTGELFF. CDR3 coding DNA: TGCGCCAGCAGCCAAACCTCGGGGACCGGGGAGCTGTTTTTT.

The chain has TRBV10-3 and TRBJ1-2, with unresolved D. The CDR3 sequence is 15 residues long. Germline CDR1 is ENHRY and CDR2 is SYGVKD. Trimming removed 3 bases at V and 3 bases at J, with 14 bases between. The CDR3 spells CAISDLSQNDYGYTF. DNA of the CDR3: TGTGCCATCAGTGATCTTTCACAGAACGACTATGGCTACACCTTC.

DNA of the CDR3: TGTGCCAGCAGTCCAGACAGGAGACCGCAGTATTTT. Translated: CASSPDRRPQYF. V is TRBV27 and J is TRBJ2-3; TRBD1 might be the D (6 bases). The length of the CDR3 is 12 residues. Germline V gene lookup returns CDR1 MNHEY and CDR2 SMNVEV (reference sequence). Trimming shortened V by 5 bases and J by 10 bases, and 13 bases separated the two germline ends.

The rearrangement uses TRBV28 and TRBJ1-3; 9 bases are shared with TRBD1. V lost 6 bases, J lost 1 base, and 13 bases stayed unmatched. Germline CDR1 MDHEN, CDR2 SYDVKM. The CDR3 runs 18 residues. This CDR3 reads CASRHRGRGANSGNTIYF. The CDR3 DNA sequence: TGTGCCAGCAGACACAGGGGGCGAGGTGCAAATTCTGGAAACACCATATATTTT.

The chain is built from TRBV2 and TRBJ1-1; 7 bases are a match to TRBD1. Germline CDR1 and CDR2: SNHLY and FYNNEI. The CDR3 has 13 amino acids. Trimming took 7 bases from V and 0 from J; bases not matched to a gene: 2. The CDR3 nucleotides read TGTGCCAGCACAGACAGGGTGAACACTGAAGCTTTCTTT. Translated: CASTDRVNTEAFF.

This chain uses TRBV3-1 with TRBJ1-2; 7 bases are shared with TRBD1. The V and J ends lost 4 bases and 2 bases, in that order; junction bases with no gene match: 4. The germline CDR1 and CDR2 sequences are LGHDT and YNNKEL (reference sequence). The CDR3 covers 14 residues. DNA of the CDR3: TGTGCCAGCAGCCCACGGGGACAGAACTATGGCTACACCTTC. Protein: CASSPRGQNYGYTF.